This T cell receptor (beta chain) was documented in a study of T cell repertoires in breast cancer. In the study overall: Samples were breast cancer tumors, lymph nodes and blood from patients, and control blood. Notes on the study in general: About 18 TCR pairs shared by seven or more tumors were possibly tumor-specific.

Trimming shortened V by 3 bases and J by 5 bases, and 11 bases separated the two germline ends. The germline V gene encodes CDR1 DFQATT and CDR2 SNEGSKA (reference sequence). This CDR3 is 14 amino acids long. Unpaired genes were suppressed by blocking oligonucleotides during a second nested PCR. Emulsion RT-PCR used roughly 5,000-250,000 T cells and C-region, Stepout, V-region primers. One entry per CDR3 protein, called by TCRdb with MiXCR from the emulsion pairing reads. The sample lists about 40,000 distinct CDR3 sequences; about 41% were seen once. In this sample, this clonotype turned up many times. Its antigen is currently unknown. Paired alpha-beta TCRs of CD8+ T cells were analyzed by expanded emulsion RT-PCR.

This clonotype was sampled from a pool of human donors with breast cancer or a healthy control (not recorded which). The V call is TRBV20-1, the J call TRBJ1-6; D is undetermined. Material for sequencing was CD8+ T cells. In DNA form, the CDR3 reads TGCAGTGCTAGGACACTCTCGGATAATTCACCCCTCCACTTT. This sequence encodes CSARTLSDNSPLHF.